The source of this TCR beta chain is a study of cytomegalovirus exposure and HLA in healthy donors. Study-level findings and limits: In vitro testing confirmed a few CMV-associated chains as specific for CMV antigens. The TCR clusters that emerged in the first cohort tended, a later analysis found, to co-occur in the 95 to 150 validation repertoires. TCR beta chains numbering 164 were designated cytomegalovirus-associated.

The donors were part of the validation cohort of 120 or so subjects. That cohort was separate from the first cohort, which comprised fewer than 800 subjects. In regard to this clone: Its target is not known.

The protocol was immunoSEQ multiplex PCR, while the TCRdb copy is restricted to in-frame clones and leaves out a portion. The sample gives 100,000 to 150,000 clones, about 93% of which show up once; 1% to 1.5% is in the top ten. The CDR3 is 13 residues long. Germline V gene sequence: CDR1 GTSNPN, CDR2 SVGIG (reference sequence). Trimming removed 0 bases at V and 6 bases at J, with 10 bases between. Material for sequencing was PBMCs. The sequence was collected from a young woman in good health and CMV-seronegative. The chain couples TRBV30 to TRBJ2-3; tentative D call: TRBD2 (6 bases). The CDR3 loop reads CAWSVSGADTQYF. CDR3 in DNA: TGTGCCTGGAGTGTATCGGGAGCTGATACGCAGTATTTT.